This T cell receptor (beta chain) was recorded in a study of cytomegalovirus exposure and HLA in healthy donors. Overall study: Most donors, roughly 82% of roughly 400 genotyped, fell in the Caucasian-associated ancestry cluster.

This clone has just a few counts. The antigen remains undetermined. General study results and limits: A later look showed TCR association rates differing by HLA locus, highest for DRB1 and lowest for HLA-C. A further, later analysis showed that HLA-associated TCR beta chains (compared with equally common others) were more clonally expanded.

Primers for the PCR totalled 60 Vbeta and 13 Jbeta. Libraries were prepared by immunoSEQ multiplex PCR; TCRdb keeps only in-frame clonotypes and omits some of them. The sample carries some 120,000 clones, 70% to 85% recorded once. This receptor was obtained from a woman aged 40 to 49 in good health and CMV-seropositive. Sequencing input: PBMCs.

The CDR3 DNA is TGTGCCAGCACCCGGACAGGGAATTACTATGGCTACACCTTC. This codes for CASTRTGNYYGYTF. The chain links TRBV2 to TRBJ1-2; 8 bases align to TRBD1. The CDR3 consists of 14 residues. After removal of 7 bases from V and 3 bases from J, the junction contained 7 bases not matched to a gene. Germline-derived CDR1 and CDR2 are SNHLY and FYNNEI.